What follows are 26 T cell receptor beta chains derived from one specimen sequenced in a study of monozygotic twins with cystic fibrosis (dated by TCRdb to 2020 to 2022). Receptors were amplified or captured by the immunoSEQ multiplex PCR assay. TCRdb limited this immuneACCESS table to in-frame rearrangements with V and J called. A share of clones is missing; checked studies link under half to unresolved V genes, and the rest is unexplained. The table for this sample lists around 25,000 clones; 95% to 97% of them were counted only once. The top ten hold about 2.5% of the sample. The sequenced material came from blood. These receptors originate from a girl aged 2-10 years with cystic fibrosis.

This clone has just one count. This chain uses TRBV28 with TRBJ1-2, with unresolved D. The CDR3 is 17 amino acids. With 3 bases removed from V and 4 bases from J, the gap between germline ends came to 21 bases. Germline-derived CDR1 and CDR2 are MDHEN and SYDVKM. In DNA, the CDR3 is TGTGCCAGCAGTTTCTTGAATCGCTACAGTAAACCCTATGGCTACACCTTC. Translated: CASSFLNRYSKPYGYTF.

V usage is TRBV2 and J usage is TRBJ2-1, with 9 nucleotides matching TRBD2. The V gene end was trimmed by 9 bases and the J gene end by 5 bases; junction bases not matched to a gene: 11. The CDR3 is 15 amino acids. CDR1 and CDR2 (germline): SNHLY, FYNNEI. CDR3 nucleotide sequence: TGTGCCAGTCACAAGACTAGCGGAGCCGACAATGAGCAGTTCTTC. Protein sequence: CASHKTSGADNEQFF.

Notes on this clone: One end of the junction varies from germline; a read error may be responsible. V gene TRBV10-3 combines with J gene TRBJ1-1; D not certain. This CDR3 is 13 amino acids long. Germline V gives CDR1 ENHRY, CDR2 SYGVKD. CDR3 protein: CAISEAKNIEAFF. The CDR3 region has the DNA TGTGCCATCAGTGAGGCGAAGAACATTGAAGCTTTCTTT.

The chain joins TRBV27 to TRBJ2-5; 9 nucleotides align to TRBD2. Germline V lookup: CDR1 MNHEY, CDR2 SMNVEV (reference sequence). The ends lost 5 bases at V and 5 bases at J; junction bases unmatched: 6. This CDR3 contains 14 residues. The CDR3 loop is CASSPSAGGETQYF. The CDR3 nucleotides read TGTGCCAGCAGTCCCTCTGCGGGAGGGGAGACCCAGTACTTC.

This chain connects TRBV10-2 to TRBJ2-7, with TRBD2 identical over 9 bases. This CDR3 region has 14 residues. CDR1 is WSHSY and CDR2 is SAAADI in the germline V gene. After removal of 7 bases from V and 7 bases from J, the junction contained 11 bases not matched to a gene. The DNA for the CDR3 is TGCGCCAGCAAGACGGCGGGAGGGCCGTGGGAGCAGTACTTC. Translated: CASKTAGGPWEQYF.

In DNA, the CDR3 is TGTGCCAGCAGCTACGGACGGTTAGGGGTTAGCAATCAGCCCCAGCATTTT. This translates into CASSYGRLGVSNQPQHF. The rearrangement links TRBV4-2 to TRBJ1-5; a possible D gene is TRBD1 (5 bases). The CDR3 totals 17 residues. Germline CDR1 LGHNA, CDR2 YNFKEQ. V was shortened by 5 bases and J by 0 bases, with 17 bases between the two germline ends.

The CDR3 protein is CASSSWGENFTGELFF. The CDR3 nucleotides read TGTGCCAGCAGCTCCTGGGGGGAGAACTTCACCGGGGAGCTGTTTTTT. This chain joins TRBV12-1 and TRBJ2-2; the DNA was not used to check the table's D call, TRBD2. TRBV12-1 is given as a pseudogene. The CDR3 spans 16 residues.

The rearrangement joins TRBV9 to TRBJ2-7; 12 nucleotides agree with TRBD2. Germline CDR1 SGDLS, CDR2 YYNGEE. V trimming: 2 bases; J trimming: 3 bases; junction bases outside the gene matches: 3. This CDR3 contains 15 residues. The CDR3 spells CASSVTSGSFYEQYF. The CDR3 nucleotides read TGTGCCAGCAGCGTGACTAGCGGGAGTTTCTACGAGCAGTACTTC. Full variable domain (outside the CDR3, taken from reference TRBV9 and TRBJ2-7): DSGVTQTPKHLITATGQRVTLRCSPRSGDLSVYWYQQSLDQGLQFLIQYYNGEERAKGNILERFSAQQFPDLHSELNLSSLELGDSALYFCASSVTSGSFYEQYFGPGTRLTVT.

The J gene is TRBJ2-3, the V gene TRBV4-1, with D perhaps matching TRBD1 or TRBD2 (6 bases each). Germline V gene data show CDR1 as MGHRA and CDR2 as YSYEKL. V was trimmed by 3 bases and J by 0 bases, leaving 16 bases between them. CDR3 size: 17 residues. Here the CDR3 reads CASSQLSGGTSTDTQYF. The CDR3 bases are TGCGCCAGCAGCCAGCTTTCCGGCGGGACAAGCACAGATACGCAGTATTTT.

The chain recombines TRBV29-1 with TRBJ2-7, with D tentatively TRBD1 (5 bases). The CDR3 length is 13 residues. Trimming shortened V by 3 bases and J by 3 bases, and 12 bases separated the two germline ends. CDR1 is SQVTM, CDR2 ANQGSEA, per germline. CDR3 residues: CSVELGQNYEQYF. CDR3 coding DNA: TGCAGCGTTGAGTTGGGGCAGAACTACGAGCAGTACTTC.

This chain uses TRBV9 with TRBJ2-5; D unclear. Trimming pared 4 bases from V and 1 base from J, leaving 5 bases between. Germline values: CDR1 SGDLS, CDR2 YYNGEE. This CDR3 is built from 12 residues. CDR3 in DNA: TGTGCCAGCAGCCAATCCCAAGAGACCCAGTACTTC. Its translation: CASSQSQETQYF.

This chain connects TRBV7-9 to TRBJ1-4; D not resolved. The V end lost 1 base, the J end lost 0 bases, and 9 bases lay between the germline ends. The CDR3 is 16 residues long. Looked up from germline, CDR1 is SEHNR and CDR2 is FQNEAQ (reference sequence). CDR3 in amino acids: CASSLGLKTTNEKLFF. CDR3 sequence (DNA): TGTGCCAGCAGCTTAGGCCTCAAAACAACTAATGAAAAACTGTTTTTT.

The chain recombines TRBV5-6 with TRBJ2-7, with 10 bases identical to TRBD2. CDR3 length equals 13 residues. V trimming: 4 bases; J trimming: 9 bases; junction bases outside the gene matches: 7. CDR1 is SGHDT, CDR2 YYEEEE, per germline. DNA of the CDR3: TGTGCCAGCAGCCGTCGACTAGCGGGCAGGCAGTACTTC. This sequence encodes CASSRRLAGRQYF.

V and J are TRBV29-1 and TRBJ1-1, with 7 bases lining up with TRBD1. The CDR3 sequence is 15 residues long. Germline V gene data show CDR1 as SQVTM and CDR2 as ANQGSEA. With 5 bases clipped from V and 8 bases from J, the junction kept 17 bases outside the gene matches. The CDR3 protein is CSVKGGQHSLIEAFF. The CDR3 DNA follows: TGCAGCGTTAAAGGGGGACAGCACTCATTAATAGAAGCTTTCTTT.

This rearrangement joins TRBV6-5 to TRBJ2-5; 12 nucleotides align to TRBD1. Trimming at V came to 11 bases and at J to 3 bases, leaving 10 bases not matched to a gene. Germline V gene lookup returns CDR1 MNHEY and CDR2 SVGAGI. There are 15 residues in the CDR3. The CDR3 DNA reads TGTGCCGTCAGCCGGGACAGGGGGCATGAAGAGACCCAGTACTTC. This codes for CAVSRDRGHEETQYF.

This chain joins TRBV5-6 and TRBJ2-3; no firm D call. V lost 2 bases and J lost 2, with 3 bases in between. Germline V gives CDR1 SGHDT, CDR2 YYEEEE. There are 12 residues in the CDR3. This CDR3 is CASSFATDTQYF. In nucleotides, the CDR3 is TGTGCCAGCAGCTTTGCCACAGATACGCAGTATTTT.

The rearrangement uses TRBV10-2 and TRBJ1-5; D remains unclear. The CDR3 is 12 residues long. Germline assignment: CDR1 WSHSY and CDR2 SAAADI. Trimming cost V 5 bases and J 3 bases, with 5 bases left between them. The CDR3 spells CASSTINQPQHF. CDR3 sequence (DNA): TGCGCCAGCAGTACGATCAATCAGCCCCAGCATTTT.

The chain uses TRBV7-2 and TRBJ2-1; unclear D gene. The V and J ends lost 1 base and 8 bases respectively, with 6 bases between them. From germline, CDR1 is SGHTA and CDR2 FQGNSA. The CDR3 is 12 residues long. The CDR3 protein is CASSLDYDEQFF. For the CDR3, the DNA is TGTGCCAGCAGCTTAGATTACGATGAGCAGTTCTTC.

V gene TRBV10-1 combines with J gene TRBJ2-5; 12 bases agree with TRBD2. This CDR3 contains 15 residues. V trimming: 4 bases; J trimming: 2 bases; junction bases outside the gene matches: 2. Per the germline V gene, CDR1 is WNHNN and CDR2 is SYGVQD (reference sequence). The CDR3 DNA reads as TGCGCCAGCAGTGCTGGACTAGCGGGACAAGAGACCCAGTACTTC. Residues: CASSAGLAGQETQYF.

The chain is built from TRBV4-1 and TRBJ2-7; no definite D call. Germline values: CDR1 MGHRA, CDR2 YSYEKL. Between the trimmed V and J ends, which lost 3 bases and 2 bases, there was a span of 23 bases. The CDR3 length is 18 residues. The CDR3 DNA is TGCGCCAGCAGCCAGGGCCCTATAGGACCCAGATCCGCCTACGAGCAGTACTTC. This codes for CASSQGPIGPRSAYEQYF.

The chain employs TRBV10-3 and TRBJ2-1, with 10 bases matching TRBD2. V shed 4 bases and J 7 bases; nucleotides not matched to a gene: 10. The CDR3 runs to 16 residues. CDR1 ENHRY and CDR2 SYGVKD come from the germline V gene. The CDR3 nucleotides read TGTGCCATCAGTGTAACCCCTAGCGGGAGTAAGAATGAGCAGTTCTTC. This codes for CAISVTPSGSKNEQFF.

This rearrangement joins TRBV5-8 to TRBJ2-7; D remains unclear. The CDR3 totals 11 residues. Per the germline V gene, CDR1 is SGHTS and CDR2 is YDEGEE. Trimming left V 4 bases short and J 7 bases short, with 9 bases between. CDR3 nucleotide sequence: TGTGCCAGCAGCCAGGCCCGGGAGCAGTACTTC. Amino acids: CASSQAREQYF.

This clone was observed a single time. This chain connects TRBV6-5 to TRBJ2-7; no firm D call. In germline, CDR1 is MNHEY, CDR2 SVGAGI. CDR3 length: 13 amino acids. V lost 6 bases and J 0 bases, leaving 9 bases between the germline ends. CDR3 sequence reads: CASSIGSSYEQYF. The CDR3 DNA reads TGTGCCAGCAGCATCGGGTCCTCCTACGAGCAGTACTTC.

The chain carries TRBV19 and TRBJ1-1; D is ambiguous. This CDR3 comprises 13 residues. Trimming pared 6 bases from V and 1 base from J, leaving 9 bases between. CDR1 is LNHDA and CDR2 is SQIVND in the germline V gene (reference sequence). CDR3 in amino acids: CASRGRTNTEAFF. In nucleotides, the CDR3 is TGTGCCAGTAGGGGCAGGACGAACACTGAAGCTTTCTTT.

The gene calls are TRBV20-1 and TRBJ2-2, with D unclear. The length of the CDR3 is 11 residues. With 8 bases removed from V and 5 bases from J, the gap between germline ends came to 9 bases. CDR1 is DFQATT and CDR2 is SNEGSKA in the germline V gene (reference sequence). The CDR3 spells CSPVGTGELFF. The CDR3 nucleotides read TGCAGTCCCGTCGGGACCGGGGAGCTGTTTTTT.

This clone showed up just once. The CDR3 here is CSASMNTEAFF. The CDR3 nucleotides are TGCAGTGCTAGTATGAACACTGAAGCTTTCTTT. The rearrangement uses TRBV20-1 and TRBJ1-1; D remains unclear. This CDR3 spans 11 amino acids. The germline CDR1 and CDR2 sequences are DFQATT and SNEGSKA (reference sequence). V lost 3 bases and J 0 bases, leaving 2 bases between the germline ends.